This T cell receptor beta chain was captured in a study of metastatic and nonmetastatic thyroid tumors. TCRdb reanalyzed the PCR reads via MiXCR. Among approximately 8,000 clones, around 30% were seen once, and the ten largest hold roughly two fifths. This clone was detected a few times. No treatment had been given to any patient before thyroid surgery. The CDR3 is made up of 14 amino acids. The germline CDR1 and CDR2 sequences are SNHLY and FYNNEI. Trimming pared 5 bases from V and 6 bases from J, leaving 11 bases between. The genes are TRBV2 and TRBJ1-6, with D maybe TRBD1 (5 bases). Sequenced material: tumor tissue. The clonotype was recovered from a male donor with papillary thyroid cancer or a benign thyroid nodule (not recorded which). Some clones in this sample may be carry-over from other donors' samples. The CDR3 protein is CASSIRDSNSPLHF. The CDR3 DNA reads TGTGCCAGCAGTATCAGGGACTCTAATTCACCCCTCCACTTT.